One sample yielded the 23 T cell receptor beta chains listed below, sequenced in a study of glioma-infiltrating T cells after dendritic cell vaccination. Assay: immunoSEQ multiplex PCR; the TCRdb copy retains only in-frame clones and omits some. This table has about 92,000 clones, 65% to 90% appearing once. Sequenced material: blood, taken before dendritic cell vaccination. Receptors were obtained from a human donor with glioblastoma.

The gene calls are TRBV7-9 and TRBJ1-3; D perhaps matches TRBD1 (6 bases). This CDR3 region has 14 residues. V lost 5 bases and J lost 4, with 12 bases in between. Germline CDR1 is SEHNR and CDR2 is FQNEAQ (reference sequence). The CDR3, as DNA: TGTGCCAGCAGCCCCGACAGGTTCGGAAACACCATATATTTT. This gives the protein CASSPDRFGNTIYF.

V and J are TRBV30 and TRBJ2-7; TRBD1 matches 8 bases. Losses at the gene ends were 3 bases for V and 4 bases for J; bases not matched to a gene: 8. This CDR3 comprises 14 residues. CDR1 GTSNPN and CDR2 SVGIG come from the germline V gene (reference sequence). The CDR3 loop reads CAWRPRQGWYEQYF. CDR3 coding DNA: TGTGCCTGGAGGCCCCGACAGGGGTGGTACGAGCAGTACTTC.

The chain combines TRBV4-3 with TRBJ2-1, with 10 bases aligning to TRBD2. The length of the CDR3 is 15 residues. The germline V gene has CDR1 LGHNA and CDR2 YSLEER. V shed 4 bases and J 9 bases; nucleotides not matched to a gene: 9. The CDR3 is CASSPPAAGGSEQFF. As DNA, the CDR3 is TGCGCCAGCAGCCCCCCGGCAGCGGGGGGGAGTGAGCAGTTCTTC.

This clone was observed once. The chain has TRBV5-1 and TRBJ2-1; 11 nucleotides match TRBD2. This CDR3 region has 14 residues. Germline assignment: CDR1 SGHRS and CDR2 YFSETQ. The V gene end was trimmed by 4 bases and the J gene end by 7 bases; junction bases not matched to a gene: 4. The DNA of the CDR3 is TGCGCCAGCAGCCCCTGGACTAGCGGGAATGAGCAGTTCTTC. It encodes CASSPWTSGNEQFF.

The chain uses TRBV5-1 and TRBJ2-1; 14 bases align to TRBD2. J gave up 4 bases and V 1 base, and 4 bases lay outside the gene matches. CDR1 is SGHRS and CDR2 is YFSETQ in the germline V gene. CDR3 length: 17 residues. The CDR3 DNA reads TGCGCCAGCAGCTTGCGTGGACTAGCGGGGGGTTACAATGAGCAGTTCTTC. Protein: CASSLRGLAGGYNEQFF. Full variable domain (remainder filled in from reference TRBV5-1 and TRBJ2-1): KAGVTQTPRYLIKTRGQQVTLSCSPISGHRSVSWYQQTPGQGLQFLFEYFSETQRNKGNFPGRFSGRQFSNSRSEMNVSTLELGDSALYLCASSLRGLAGGYNEQFFGPGTRLTVL.

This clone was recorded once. CDR3 sequence reads: CASSLDRGNYEQYF. CDR3 sequence (DNA): TGTGCCAGCAGCTTGGACAGGGGGAACTACGAGCAGTACTTC. This chain connects TRBV5-6 to TRBJ2-7; the match to TRBD1 covers 8 bases. This CDR3 comprises 14 residues. CDR1 is SGHDT, CDR2 YYEEEE, per germline. Trimming removed 0 bases from V and 3 bases from J; junction bases left unmatched: 2.

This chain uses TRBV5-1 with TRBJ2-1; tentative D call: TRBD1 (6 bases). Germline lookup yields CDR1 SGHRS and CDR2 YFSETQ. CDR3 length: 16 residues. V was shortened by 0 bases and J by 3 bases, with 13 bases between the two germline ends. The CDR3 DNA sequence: TGCGCCAGCAGCTTGGACCAGGGGTATCGCTACAATGAGCAGTTCTTC. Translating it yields CASSLDQGYRYNEQFF.

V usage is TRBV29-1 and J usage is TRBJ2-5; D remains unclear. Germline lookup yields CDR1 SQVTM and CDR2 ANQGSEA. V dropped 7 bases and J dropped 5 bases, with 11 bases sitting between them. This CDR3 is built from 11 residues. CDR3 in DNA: TGCAGCGCCAAGAACGGGGAGACCCAGTACTTC. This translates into CSAKNGETQYF.

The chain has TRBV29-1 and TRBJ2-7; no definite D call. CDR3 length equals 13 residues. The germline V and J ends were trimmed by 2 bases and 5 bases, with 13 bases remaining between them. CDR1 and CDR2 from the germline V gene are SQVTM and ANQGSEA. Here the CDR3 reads CSVETYTKDEQYF. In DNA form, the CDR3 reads TGCAGCGTTGAAACCTATACCAAAGACGAGCAGTACTTC.

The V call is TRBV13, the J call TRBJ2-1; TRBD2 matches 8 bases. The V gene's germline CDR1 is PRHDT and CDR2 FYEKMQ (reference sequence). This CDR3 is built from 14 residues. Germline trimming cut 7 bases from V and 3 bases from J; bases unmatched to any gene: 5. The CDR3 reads CASISGGDYNEQFF. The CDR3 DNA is TGTGCCAGCATCTCCGGGGGGGACTACAATGAGCAGTTCTTC.

The CDR3 here is CASRAQGAVYGYTF. CDR3 bases: TGTGCCAGCAGAGCACAGGGGGCCGTCTATGGCTACACCTTC. V and J are TRBV2 and TRBJ1-2; 9 bases are a match to TRBD1. The germline CDR1 and CDR2 sequences are SNHLY and FYNNEI. The junction had 6 bases not matched to a gene; V was cut back by 6 bases and J by 4 bases. The CDR3 length is 14 residues. Full variable domain (remainder filled in from reference TRBV2 and TRBJ1-2): EPEVTQTPSHQVTQMGQEVILRCVPISNHLYFYWYRQILGQKVEFLVSFYNNEISEKSEIFDDQFSVERPDGSNFTLKIRSTKLEDSAMYFCASRAQGAVYGYTFGSGTRLTVV.

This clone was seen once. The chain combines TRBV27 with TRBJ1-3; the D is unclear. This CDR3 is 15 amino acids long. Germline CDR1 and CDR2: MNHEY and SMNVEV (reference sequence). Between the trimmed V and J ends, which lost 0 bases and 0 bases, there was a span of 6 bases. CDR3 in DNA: TGTGCCAGCAGTTTATCGCTAGGCTCTGGAAACACCATATATTTT. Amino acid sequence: CASSLSLGSGNTIYF.

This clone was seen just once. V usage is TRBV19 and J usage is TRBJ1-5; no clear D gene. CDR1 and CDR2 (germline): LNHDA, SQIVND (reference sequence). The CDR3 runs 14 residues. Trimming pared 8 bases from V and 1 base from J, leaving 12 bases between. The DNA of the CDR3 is TGTGCCAGTTTCAGTCAGGCGAGCAATCAGCCCCAGCATTTT. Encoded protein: CASFSQASNQPQHF.

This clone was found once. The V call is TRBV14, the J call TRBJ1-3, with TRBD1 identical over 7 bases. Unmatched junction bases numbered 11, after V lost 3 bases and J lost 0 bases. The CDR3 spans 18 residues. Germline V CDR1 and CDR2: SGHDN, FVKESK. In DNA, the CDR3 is TGTGCCAGCAGCCAGGGACAGCCCAAGGACAGCTCTGGAAACACCATATATTTT. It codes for CASSQGQPKDSSGNTIYF.

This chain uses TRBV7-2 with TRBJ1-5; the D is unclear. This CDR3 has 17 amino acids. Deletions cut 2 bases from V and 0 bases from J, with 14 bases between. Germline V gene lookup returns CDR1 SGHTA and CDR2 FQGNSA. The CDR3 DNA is TGTGCCAGCAGCTTACTGGTTTCAGGTATTAGCAATCAGCCCCAGCATTTT. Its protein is CASSLLVSGISNQPQHF.

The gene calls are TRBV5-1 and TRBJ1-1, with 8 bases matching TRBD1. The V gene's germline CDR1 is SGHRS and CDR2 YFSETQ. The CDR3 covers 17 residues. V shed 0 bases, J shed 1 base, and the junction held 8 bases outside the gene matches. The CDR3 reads CASSLDPGGAGNTEAFF. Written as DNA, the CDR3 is TGCGCCAGCAGCTTGGATCCAGGGGGCGCCGGGAACACTGAAGCTTTCTTT.

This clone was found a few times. CDR3 protein: CASSEGTGSQPQHF. CDR3 bases: TGTGCCAGCAGTGAGGGGACAGGGAGTCAGCCCCAGCATTTT. The chain links TRBV6-4 to TRBJ1-5; 9 bases fit TRBD1. The CDR3 spans 14 residues. V lost 3 bases to trimming and J lost 6 bases; unmatched junction nucleotides: 3. CDR1 is MRHNA, CDR2 SNTAGT, per germline.

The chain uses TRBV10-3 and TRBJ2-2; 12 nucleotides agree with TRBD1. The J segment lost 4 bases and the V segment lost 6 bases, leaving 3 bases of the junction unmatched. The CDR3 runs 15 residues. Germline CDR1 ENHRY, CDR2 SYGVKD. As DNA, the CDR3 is TGTGCCATCAGGGGGACAGGGGGCATCACCGGGGAGCTGTTTTTT. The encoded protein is CAIRGTGGITGELFF.

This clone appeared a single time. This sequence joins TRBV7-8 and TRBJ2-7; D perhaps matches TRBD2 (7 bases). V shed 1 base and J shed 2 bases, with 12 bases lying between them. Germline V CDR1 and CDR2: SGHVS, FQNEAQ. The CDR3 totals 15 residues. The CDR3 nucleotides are TGTGCCAGCAGCTTAGAGGGGGGGAAGGCCTACGAGCAGTACTTC. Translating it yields CASSLEGGKAYEQYF.

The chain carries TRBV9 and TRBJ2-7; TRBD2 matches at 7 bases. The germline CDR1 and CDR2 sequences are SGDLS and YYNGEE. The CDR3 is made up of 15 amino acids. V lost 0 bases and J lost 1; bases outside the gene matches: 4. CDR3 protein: CASSVGTRVSYEQYF. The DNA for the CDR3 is TGTGCCAGCAGCGTAGGGACTAGGGTATCCTACGAGCAGTACTTC. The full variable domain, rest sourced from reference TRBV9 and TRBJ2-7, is DSGVTQTPKHLITATGQRVTLRCSPRSGDLSVYWYQQSLDQGLQFLIQYYNGEERAKGNILERFSAQQFPDLHSELNLSSLELGDSALYFCASSVGTRVSYEQYFGPGTRLTVT.

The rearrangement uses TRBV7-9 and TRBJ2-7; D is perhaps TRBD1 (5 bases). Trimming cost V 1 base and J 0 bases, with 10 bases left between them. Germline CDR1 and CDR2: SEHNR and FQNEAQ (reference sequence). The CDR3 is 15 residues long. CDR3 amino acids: CASSLDSGNSYEQYF. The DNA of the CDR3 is TGTGCCAGCAGCTTAGATTCAGGGAACTCCTACGAGCAGTACTTC. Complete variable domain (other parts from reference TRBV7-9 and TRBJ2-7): DTGVSQNPRHKITKRGQNVTFRCDPISEHNRLYWYRQTLGQGPEFLTYFQNEAQLEKSRLLSDRFSAERPKGSFSTLEIQRTEQGDSAMYLCASSLDSGNSYEQYFGPGTRLTVT.

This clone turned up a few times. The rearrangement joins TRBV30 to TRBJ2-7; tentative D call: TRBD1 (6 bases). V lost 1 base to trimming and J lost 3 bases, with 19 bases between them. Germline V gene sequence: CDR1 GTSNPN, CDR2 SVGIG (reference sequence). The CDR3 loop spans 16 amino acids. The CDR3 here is CAWSGADRRPFYEQYF. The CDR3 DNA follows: TGTGCCTGGAGTGGTGCGGACAGACGCCCTTTCTACGAGCAGTACTTC.

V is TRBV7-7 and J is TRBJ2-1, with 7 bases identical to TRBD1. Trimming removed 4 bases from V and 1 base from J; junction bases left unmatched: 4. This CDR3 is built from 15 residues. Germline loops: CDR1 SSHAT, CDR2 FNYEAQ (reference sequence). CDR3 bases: TGTGCCAGCAGCTCGGGACAGAGTTCCTACAATGAGCAGTTCTTC. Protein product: CASSSGQSSYNEQFF.